This T cell receptor (beta chain) was captured in a study of blood T cell repertoires in COVID-19. Study-wide context: Donors in the United States, Italy and Spain gave samples during acute or convalescent COVID-19. PBMCs, B-cell-depleted T cells, or T cells provided the cDNA or gDNA that made up the material.

This clone was counted a few times. Original processing notes: It was from reference gene primer amplification that nucleated cell counts were estimated. TCRdb's copy holds only in-frame clones and misses some; the assay was immunoSEQ multiplex PCR. V, J and clone size reflect that table, while D and trimming were determined from the DNA. The table has some 48,000 clones, about 81% seen once. The sample consisted of peripheral blood. This clonotype was sampled from a human donor in a cohort sampled during active COVID-19.

The CDR3 protein is CASSDRGRGYTF. The CDR3 DNA reads as TGTGCCAGCTCTGACAGGGGACGTGGCTACACCTTC. The gene calls are TRBV25-1 and TRBJ1-2, with 8 bases that match TRBD1. The CDR3 consists of 12 residues. Germline V gene lookup returns CDR1 MGHDK and CDR2 SYGVNS. Trimming at V came to 8 bases and at J to 7 bases, leaving 6 bases not matched to a gene.